This TCR beta chain emerged from a study of blood T cell repertoires in COVID-19. Germline V lookup: CDR1 KGHDR, CDR2 SFDVKD. V lost 7 bases and J lost 8; bases outside the gene matches: 10. The CDR3 sequence is 14 residues long. This clone was seen only a few times. Profiling relied on immunoSEQ multiplex PCR, and the TCRdb table lists in-frame clones only, not all of them. The sample yields roughly 100,000 clones, around 76% seen once. Sequencing input: peripheral blood. The TCR was taken from a woman aged 65 to 85 with acute or convalescent COVID-19. The chain combines TRBV24-1 with TRBJ1-1; 9 nucleotides agree with TRBD1. The CDR3 sequence is CATSEGQGSPEAFF. The CDR3, as DNA: TGTGCCACCAGCGAAGGACAGGGGTCACCCGAAGCTTTCTTT.